Listed here are 3 T cell receptor beta chains from one sample, sequenced in a study of shared clonotypes between healthy human individuals. Only in-frame clones appear in the TCRdb table, and some are missing; sequencing was by immunoSEQ multiplex PCR. The table includes over a million clones, roughly 96% detected once. Sequenced input: naive CD4+ T cells sorted from blood. Noted subset: CD45RA+ positively selected. The receptors come from a man under 40 in good health.

The V call is TRBV29-1, the J call TRBJ2-7; 7 bases match TRBD1. The V gene's germline CDR1 is SQVTM and CDR2 ANQGSEA. Germline trimming cut 6 bases from V and 4 bases from J; bases unmatched to any gene: 12. The CDR3 contains 14 residues. CDR3 region: CSVLKDRAGYEQYF. As DNA, the CDR3 is TGCAGCGTGCTTAAAGACAGGGCAGGTTACGAGCAGTACTTC.

Turning to this clone: A much bigger clone sits one base away, suggesting this may be a read error. The V and J genes are TRBV5-1 and TRBJ2-3; D ambiguous. Per germline, CDR1 SGHRS and CDR2 YFSETQ. Trimming took 3 bases from V and 4 from J, leaving 3 bases between them. This CDR3 is built from 11 residues. The CDR3 DNA follows: TGCGCCAGCAGCTGGGCAGATACGCAGTATTTT. It is translated as CASSWADTQYF.

This clone has a single count. The chain is built from TRBV7-8 and TRBJ2-5, with 13 nucleotides matching TRBD2. J was trimmed by 4 bases and V by 8 bases; bases with no gene match: 13. Germline CDR1 SGHVS, CDR2 FQNEAQ. The CDR3 is made up of 17 amino acids. The CDR3 here is CASAATSGRVFGETQYF. The CDR3, as DNA: TGTGCCAGCGCTGCTACTAGCGGGAGGGTGTTCGGAGAGACCCAGTACTTC. Using reference TRBV7-8 and TRBJ2-5 for the parts outside the CDR3, the full variable domain is GAGVSQSPRYKVAKRGQDVALRCDPISGHVSLFWYQQALGQGPEFLTYFQNEAQLDKSGLPSDRFFAERPEGSVSTLKIQRTQQEDSAVYLCASAATSGRVFGETQYFGPGTRLLVL.